In this sample, the clone carrying this T cell receptor (beta chain) turned up a few times. Antigen specificity is unknown. Time point of the sample: patch test 2, 6 weeks after DPC sensitization. Treatment given: therapeutic diphenylcyclopropenone sensitization with weekly scalp DPC. This entry belongs to a study of human T cells and chemical hapten exposure. Turning to the study itself: On approximately 2 cm by approximately 2 cm of upper inner arm skin, sensitization was performed with 2% DPC. Findings of the study overall: High-frequency TCRs, those above 1 in 1000, stayed the same after DPC sensitization. More PT1 expanded TCRs went with higher patch test scores.

Individual cDNA molecules in this library carried unique molecular identifiers. TCRdb used MiXCR to reprocess the RACE reads, holding one entry per CDR3 protein. The table records 85,000 or so distinct CDR3 sequences, around a tenth of them present only once. The CDR3 loop spans 16 amino acids. Trimming removed 4 bases at V and 2 bases at J, with 15 bases between. CDR1 is MGHRA, CDR2 YSYEKL, per germline. Material: whole blood, obtained in connection with sensitization to the hapten diphenylcyclopropenone (DPC). The sequence derives from a young man with alopecia areata. Some clones in this sample may be carry-over from other donors' samples. The gene calls are TRBV4-1 and TRBJ2-1; maybe TRBD2 (6 bases). CDR3 DNA sequence: TGCGCCAGCAGCCTGGCCCGGGACTTCACCTACAATGAGCAGTTCTTC. It translates to CASSLARDFTYNEQFF.